This T cell receptor (beta chain) was captured in a study of cytomegalovirus exposure and HLA in healthy donors (dated by TCRdb to about 2017). Regarding the complete study: An earlier analysis of around 600 of the donors reported 250 to 300 Gb of sequence data and around 110 million unique TCR beta sequences from 150 million to 200 million T cells. Roughly 300 gigabases of sequencing data and approximately 84 million unique TCR sequences were included in an early release covering over 600 HLA-typed donors. The genetic ancestry cluster associated with self-reported Caucasian donors included around 76% of the 398 genotyped donors. The aim of the study was to test whether cataloging public T cell receptors could identify signatures of past pathogen exposure. The study used immunosequencing to profile the T cell repertoires of several hundred subjects and linked those repertoires to cytomegalovirus serostatus. In addition to the first cohort of roughly 700 subjects, a separate validation cohort of approximately 110 different subjects was used. To predict cytomegalovirus infection status, the study combined high-throughput TCR immunosequencing, statistical association of individual TCRs with disease status, and machine learning. A later analysis re-analyzed previously published TCR beta repertoires from roughly 690 donors and added high-resolution HLA genotyping to study TCR occurrence patterns. The later analysis used no new phenotypic data to find candidate immune exposures, relying instead on TCR beta sequences and their occurrence across donors. An earlier analysis of 587 of the donors used high-throughput TCR beta sequencing to judge whether each TCR beta V gene segment behaved as functional or pseudogenic. Donor age, sex, ethnicity and CMV serostatus were collected together with the repertoire data. A later genetic analysis took genome-wide SNP genotypes for about 55% of the 666 donors and used that subset as a discovery cohort. Every discovery cohort repertoire had been produced on one sequencing platform. HLA typing covered class I and class II loci at four-digit resolution. Typing coverage differed by locus: A, B, C, DRB1 and DQB1 were typed in roughly 629-630 donors, DQA1 in 500 to 550, DPA1 in over 600, and DPB1 in 472. Roughly 5 DR-DQ haplotypes were handled as single units for association and clustering because linkage in the cohort was strong. Among around 400 genotyped donors of the cohort, an average of 235,054 unique TCR beta nucleotide sequences were sequenced per donor, 15% to 20% of them non-productive.

The germline V gene yields LGHNA for CDR1 and YNFKEQ for CDR2. The junction shows trimming of 2 bases on V and 6 bases on J, and the gene matches do not reach 1 base of it. The CDR3, cysteine through phenylalanine, is 13 amino acids long. CDR3 DNA is the only sequence kept; it has 39 bases, read in frame from the first base. On this clone: Its antigen is not yet known. No base qualities exist here, and no much larger clone lies one base off it.

Preparation of the library involved the immunoSEQ multiplex PCR assay. A mixture of 60 forward primers for TCR Vbeta segments and 13 reverse primers for TCR Jbeta segments was used in the multiplex PCR. A multiplex PCR assay on genomic DNA amplified the CDR3 region of rearranged TCR beta genes. On the Illumina HiSeq System, the amplified TCR beta libraries were sequenced as 87-base-pair reads. As for the original processing: A later analysis counted tens of millions of unique TCR beta chains across the approximately 700 repertoires, and some 11 million of these chains were shared by at least two donors. Raw reads were error-corrected and collapsed into unique sequences by a nearest-neighbor algorithm in which closely related sequences were merged to remove PCR and sequencing errors. Alignment of CDR3 sequences to IMGT reference sequences was used to assign V, D and J gene segments. For a sequence to be retained, a match of at least six nucleotides to both a V gene segment and a J gene segment was required. Rearrangements were called productive when the CDR3 lacked stop codons and stayed in frame with V and J; all others were non-productive. Following IMGT convention, CDR3 was defined as the stretch from the second conserved V-encoded cysteine to the conserved J-encoded phenylalanine. The earlier analysis of approximately 590 of the donors excluded any sequence lacking an unambiguous match to a single V gene segment. In an earlier analysis of approximately 590 of the donors, a V segment was called functional when productive rearrangements were above 56.7%, and segregating when the standard deviation between donors exceeded 5%. A statistical classification framework was built to diagnose cytomegalovirus status from the catalog of TCR beta chain sequences. In a later analysis, TCR nucleotide sequences were compared against IMGT/GENE-DB human TR gene sequences so that V and J genes could be assigned. Using the TCRdist pipeline, a later analysis assigned CDR3 sequences along with most-parsimonious VDJ recombination scenarios. A later analysis defined each TCR beta chain by its CDR3 amino acid sequence plus V-gene family, and excluded reads lacking a unique V-gene family. A later analysis removed 592 highly shared, low-generation-probability nucleotide sequences to deal with suspected cross-contamination and a sequencing artifact. A later analysis calculated a clonal expansion index for each public chain from normalized within-repertoire ranks of inferred template counts. In a later analysis, generation probabilities were computed using a VDJ recombination model fitted to out-of-frame rearrangements, and the results were checked against IGoR. In a later analysis, TCR-TCR, TCR-HLA and TCR-CMV co-occurrence was scored with hypergeometric tests, and a repertoire-size bias correction was applied to TCR pairs. In a later analysis, false discovery rates were estimated by permuting HLA or CMV assignments 20 times. In a later analysis, co-occurring TCRs were grouped with DBSCAN, and TCRdist sequence similarity was added when clustering was performed within HLA-allele-positive subsets. Repertoires with fewer than 30,000 or more than 120,000 public chains were left out of co-occurrence clustering, as were about 5 repertoires with anomalous nucleotide sharing. TCRdb retrieved this table from immuneACCESS and kept in-frame rearrangements only. Not all clones are present; in checked studies, unresolved V genes account for under half, and no reason is known for the remainder. V, J and clone size derive from that table, while D and trimming were established from the DNA sequence. In this sample the table shows some 140,000 clones, 73% of which occur a single time. The ten largest clones represent about 1.2% of the sample.

The cohort was made up of 666 healthy bone marrow donors. Cohort members were all nominally healthy when sampled, although unrecorded immune exposures were likely present. The donor was CMV seronegative and was included in the group of several hundred seronegative cohort members. A peripheral blood sample was collected from each donor, and TCR beta sequencing was performed on peripheral blood mononuclear cells. Genomic DNA was extracted from the blood cell samples with the Qiagen DNeasy Blood Extraction Kit. General conclusions and limits of the study: Some IMGT-functional V segments, including TRBV6-2 and TRBV6-3, could not be distinguished by the 87-base-pair reads and were therefore excluded. Most TCR sequences were observed very rarely across donors, whereas some public TCRs were present in many individuals. In a later analysis, the rate of TCR association differed among HLA loci, with DRB1 alleles having the most associated TCRs and HLA-C alleles having the fewest. When HLA alleles, especially DR and DQ, strongly co-occurred, TCR associations were difficult to assign to individual alleles. In a later analysis, several top co-occurrence clusters were reported to appear linked to parvovirus B19, influenza, CMV and Epstein-Barr virus. Cytomegalovirus status was reported to be diagnosed by the classifier with high specificity and sensitivity in both the original and validation cohorts. A later analysis associated about 18,000 TCR beta sequences with specific HLA alleles at a false discovery rate of 0.05. Correlated functional status among segregating V segments might be attributable to linkage disequilibrium, but an unknown experimental factor could not be ruled out. Because HLA typing was missing for some donors at each locus, association tests included only the typed subset. According to a later genetic analysis, donors in an Asian-associated ancestry cluster had fewer N-insertions in productive TCRs than the approximately 650-donor mean. In vitro tests confirmed that three of the cytomegalovirus-associated TCR beta chains recognize cytomegalovirus antigens. Sequencing depth was assumed to be roughly uniform across donors in the presence/absence analyses, though that assumption may not hold. Broadly in line with IMGT annotations, most TCR beta V segments showed up in productive rearrangements about 87% or about 30% of the time in an earlier analysis of 587 of the donors. A later genetic analysis associated a missense DCLRE1C variant with V-gene and J-gene trimming of TCR beta chains, and an independent cohort replicated the association. A further reported finding was that TCR beta sequences accurately predicted the HLA-A and HLA-B alleles for most subjects in the first cohort. Only TCR beta chains were sequenced in this cohort, and the absence of alpha or paired-chain data limited detectable features. A later analysis found that most CMV-associated TCR beta chains appeared HLA-restricted, with HLA associations seemingly driven largely by CMV exposure. A cluster of highly shared sequence variants was judged likely to represent a technical artifact of the sequencing pipeline. According to the authors, the approach could potentially be generalized to other disease states and immunological phenotypes. Because counts were too low, seventeen rarely observed V segments, including chromosome 9 orphons, were left out of the earlier analysis of a few hundred of the donors. In the study, some 160 TCR beta chains were listed as associated with cytomegalovirus. CMV serostatus was the only immune exposure information available for the cohort. A later analysis found that HLA-associated TCR beta chains were more clonally expanded and had lower generation probabilities than equally common non-associated chains.

Input material: PBMCs. The origin of this receptor is a woman between 35 and 50 years old in good health and CMV-seronegative. The rearranged segments are TRBV4-2 and TRBJ1-2; the junction holds 9 bases that match TRBD1. The DNA is as follows: TGTGCCAGCAGCCAACGGACAGGGGATGGCTACACCTTC. It encodes CASSQRTGDGYTF.